One and the same sample provided the 11 T cell receptor beta chains below, sequenced in a study of persistence of HIV-infected CD4 T cells. This was the immunoSEQ version 4 assay in survey mode. Data came from immunoSEQ multiplex PCR; TCRdb stores just in-frame clones and leaves some out. The sample has about 64,000 clones, roughly 75% seen once. No antigens are known for them. An overlapping HIV-1 Gag peptide pool stimulated these cells at 0.95 to 1 ug/peptide/mL. Sorted nonresponding memory CD4+ T cells were CD40L-negative, CD69-negative, CD45RO-high. The source material was CD4+ T cells sorted from PBMCs after approximately 19-hour stimulation, sampled from a patient who received antiretroviral therapy. These receptor sequences come from an adult man with HIV who was CMV-seropositive.

This sequence joins TRBV5-4 and TRBJ1-3; D unresolved. CDR1 and CDR2 from the germline V gene are SGHNT and YYREEE (reference sequence). This CDR3 spans 15 amino acids. Trimming took 0 bases from V and 0 from J, leaving 7 bases between them. CDR3 region: CASSLEPTSGNTIYF. The CDR3 coding sequence is TGTGCCAGCAGCTTGGAGCCGACCTCTGGAAACACCATATATTTT.

The chain employs TRBV9 and TRBJ2-3; 8 bases match TRBD2. J lost 2 bases, V lost 8 bases, and 4 bases had no gene match. Germline assignment: CDR1 SGDLS and CDR2 YYNGEE. The CDR3 is 13 residues long. This CDR3 is CASGRGATDTQYF. The CDR3 bases are TGTGCCAGTGGGCGGGGGGCCACAGATACGCAGTATTTT.

This clone has just one count. The rearrangement joins TRBV28 to TRBJ2-1; unclear D gene. CDR1 is MDHEN and CDR2 is SYDVKM in the germline V gene. Deletions cut 7 bases from V and 9 bases from J, with 16 bases between. The CDR3 is 13 residues long. DNA for the CDR3: TGTGCCAGCACCTCAATAGGCCCCCTTGAGCAGTTCTTC. Its translation is CASTSIGPLEQFF.

The chain employs TRBV7-2 and TRBJ1-5; the match to TRBD1 covers 7 bases. J was trimmed by 7 bases and V by 6 bases; bases with no gene match: 12. The germline gives CDR1 SGHTA, CDR2 FQGNSA. This CDR3 has 15 amino acids. The CDR3 sequence is CASSIRQGFVQPQHF. The CDR3 DNA sequence: TGTGCCAGCAGTATTAGACAGGGATTCGTCCAGCCCCAGCATTTT. Using reference TRBV7-2 and TRBJ1-5 for the parts outside the CDR3, the full variable domain is GAGVSQSPSNKVTEKGKDVELRCDPISGHTALYWYRQSLGQGLEFLIYFQGNSAPDKSGLPSDRFSAERTGGSVSTLTIQRTQQEDSAVYLCASSIRQGFVQPQHFGDGTRLSIL.

Concerning this clone: A read error may produce the germline difference seen at one junction end. The rearrangement joins TRBV10-2 to TRBJ1-5; 8 bases are a match to TRBD1. CDR1 is WSHSY, CDR2 SAAADI, per germline. This CDR3 spans 13 amino acids. The DNA for the CDR3 is TGCGCCACCAGTAACAGGGGGAATCAGCCCCAGCATTTT. As protein: CATSNRGNQPQHF.

The chain uses TRBV21-1 and TRBJ1-2; the table assigns TRBD1, which was not confirmed against the DNA. TRBV21-1 is a pseudogene segment. The CDR3 is 16 amino acids. DNA for the CDR3: TGTGCCAGCAGCAAACCCACCAGGGGGCCTAACTATGGCTACACCTTC. This sequence encodes CASSKPTRGPNYGYTF.

The genes are TRBV6-5 and TRBJ2-7, with D unclear. CDR3 length equals 13 residues. Germline lookup yields CDR1 MNHEY and CDR2 SVGAGI. The ends were cut back, 4 bases at V and 2 bases at J, with 9 bases in the middle. The CDR3 DNA reads as TGTGCCAGCAGTTTTGGGTTCACCTACGAGCAGTACTTC. Translation: CASSFGFTYEQYF.

The chain combines TRBV24-1 with TRBJ2-3; D may be TRBD2 (6 bases). This CDR3 is 17 amino acids long. V gave up 7 bases and J gave up 0 bases, with 19 bases separating them. Germline V lookup: CDR1 KGHDR, CDR2 SFDVKD. CDR3 sequence reads: CATSPRAEAGSTDTQYF. The CDR3 DNA sequence: TGTGCCACCAGCCCCAGGGCCGAAGCGGGTAGCACAGATACGCAGTATTTT.

The rearrangement uses TRBV3-1 (or the pseudogene TRBV3-2) and TRBJ2-3; no definite D call. CDR1 LGHDT and CDR2 YNNKEL come from the germline V gene (reference sequence). The germline V and J ends were trimmed by 0 bases and 2 bases, with 12 bases remaining between them. The CDR3 is 16 residues long. CDR3 in DNA: TGTGCCAGCAGCCAAGATCACTTGCAGGACACAGATACGCAGTATTTT. Amino acids: CASSQDHLQDTDTQYF.

The rearrangement joins TRBV2 to TRBJ2-7, with TRBD1 identical over 9 bases. The germline V gene has CDR1 SNHLY and CDR2 FYNNEI. The CDR3 is 13 amino acids. V dropped 1 base and J dropped 6; count of bases not matched to a gene: 1. DNA for the CDR3: TGTGCCAGCAGTGAAGAGACAGGGGGCGAGCAGTACTTC. It translates to CASSEETGGEQYF. Full variable domain (missing parts from reference TRBV2 and TRBJ2-7): EPEVTQTPSHQVTQMGQEVILRCVPISNHLYFYWYRQILGQKVEFLVSFYNNEISEKSEIFDDQFSVERPDGSNFTLKIRSTKLEDSAMYFCASSEETGGEQYFGPGTRLTVT.

This rearrangement joins TRBV7-6 to TRBJ1-1; D may be TRBD1 (6 bases). The germline CDR1 and CDR2 sequences are SGHVS and FNYEAQ. The CDR3 has 13 residues. V was trimmed by 4 bases and J by 5 bases, leaving 11 bases between them. As DNA, the CDR3 is TGTGCCAGCAGCTCCGTAGGGGGAACTGAAGCTTTCTTT. This encodes CASSSVGGTEAFF.